This T cell receptor (beta chain) was obtained from a study of Graves' ophthalmopathy and Graves' hyperthyroidism. At the level of the study: If no ophthalmopathy appeared within 18 months of follow-up, hyperthyroidism was termed stable.

RNA served as the template for amplifying TCR beta CDR3 regions. After a first-round RT-PCR with HTBI primers, a second-round multiplex PCR was run. TCRdb re-called the multiplex PCR reads with MiXCR, one entry per CDR3 protein. The sample records about 1.1 million distinct CDR3 sequences, 35% to 45% being singletons. The CDR3 runs to 17 residues. The trim removed 4 bases at V and 4 bases at J, leaving 13 bases unmatched. Germline V lookup: CDR1 SGDLS, CDR2 YYNGEE. Regarding the study as a whole: Clonotypes were expanded in thyroid at above 0.001 frequency, and most also appeared in blood.

This clonotype appeared many times. The target antigen is unknown. Patients were excluded if they had other autoimmune diseases or uncontrolled infections, and likewise if pregnancy or lactation applied. The chain carries TRBV9 and TRBJ2-5, with 10 bases fitting TRBD2. Sequenced input: peripheral blood or thyroid tissue (not recorded which). The sequence was obtained from an adult man with Graves' hyperthyroidism. The CDR3 region has the DNA TGTGCCAGCAGCTTAGTTGGCCTAGCGGGAGTTGGAGAGACCCAGTACTTC. It encodes CASSLVGLAGVGETQYF.